This TCR beta chain was recovered during a study of cytomegalovirus exposure and HLA in healthy donors. In the PCR, 60 Vbeta and 13 Jbeta primers were used. Produced via immunoSEQ multiplex PCR; TCRdb's table is partial and in-frame only. The table shows around 140,000 clones, with approximately 78% occurring only once. Findings and limits, study-wide: It was only CMV serostatus that was available as immune exposure information.

Comment on this clone: The antigen remains undetermined.

The sequence derives from a woman aged 45-65 years in good health and CMV-seropositive. The sequencing sample was made of PBMCs.

In nucleotides, the CDR3 is TGCGCCAGCAGCTCAAGCGTCGCGGGAGAGACCCAGTACTTC. It encodes CASSSSVAGETQYF. This chain uses TRBV5-1 with TRBJ2-5; TRBD2 is a possible D gene (5 bases). This CDR3 spans 14 amino acids. Germline assignment: CDR1 SGHRS and CDR2 YFSETQ. The V end was cut by 3 bases, the J end by 4 bases, with 13 bases between.